The table lists the clone carrying this TCR beta chain with many counts. Its antigen is currently unknown. The data were obtained in a study of neurological immune-mediated disorders. Study-wide findings and caveats: One related-CDR3 cluster, found by phylogenetic grouping, held repertoires of 18 of 34 multiple sclerosis patients and is a possible signature. Any association between clinical or MRI features and the multiple sclerosis repertoire cluster was absent. TCR-beta repertoires seemed private in all groups, with no expanded CDR3 amino acid sequences shared.

CDR1 DFQATT and CDR2 SNEGSKA come from the germline V gene (reference sequence). V gave up 4 bases and J gave up 4 bases, with 14 bases separating them. This CDR3 spans 14 amino acids. 5'RACE generated cDNA with 10-nucleotide random UMIs. TCRdb fed the 5' RACE reads into MiXCR, producing one record per CDR3 protein. The data show approximately 100,000 distinct CDR3 sequences, 3% to 4.5% seen once. The receptor was derived from a woman under 30 with multiple sclerosis. Source material: PBMCs. The chain uses TRBV20-1 and TRBJ1-3; tentative D call: TRBD1 (5 bases). The chain's CDR3 is CSAKFQGSGNTIYF. The DNA of the CDR3 is TGCAGTGCTAAGTTTCAGGGTTCAGGAAACACCATATATTTT.